These T cell receptor beta chains were read from a single sample in a study of cytomegalovirus exposure and HLA in healthy donors. Generated by immunoSEQ multiplex PCR, the TCRdb table keeps only in-frame clones and is missing some. The table includes 110,000 to 150,000 clones, 75% to 85% detected once. Material: PBMCs. The origin of the receptors is a woman between 18 and 30 years old in good health and CMV-seropositive. Both conserved end residues are part of each CDR3. D genes are given only for firm matches. Not every row has a clone size; where given, it reads once, few, many or a size class.

v_call: TRBV5-1
d_call: NA
clone_size: NA
j_call: TRBJ1-1
cdr3_aa: CASSLAGNTEAFF
cdr3_nt: TGCGCCAGCAGCTTGGCAGGGAACACTGAAGCTTTCTTT

v_call: TRBV30
d_call: TRBD1
clone_size: NA
j_call: TRBJ1-1
cdr3_aa: CAFQGAGTEAFF
cdr3_nt: TGTGCCTTTCAGGGGGCGGGGACTGAAGCTTTCTTT

v_call: TRBV7-9
d_call: NA
clone_size: once
j_call: TRBJ2-4
cdr3_aa: CASSLGGGTKNIQYF
cdr3_nt: TGTGCCAGCAGCTTAGGGGGCGGGACCAAAAACATTCAGTACTTC

v_call: TRBV30
d_call: NA
clone_size: NA
j_call: TRBJ2-7
cdr3_aa: CAWSVNRYEQYF
cdr3_nt: TGTGCCTGGAGTGTAAATCGTTACGAGCAGTACTTC

v_call: TRBV6-1
d_call: NA
clone_size: NA
j_call: TRBJ2-7
cdr3_aa: CASRTGTNYEQYF
cdr3_nt: TGTGCCAGCAGGACCGGGACAAACTACGAGCAGTACTTC

v_call: TRBV6-6
d_call: NA
clone_size: NA
j_call: TRBJ1-3
cdr3_aa: CASSPGTPSSGNTIYF
cdr3_nt: TGTGCCAGCAGCCCAGGGACTCCCAGCTCTGGAAACACCATATATTTT

v_call: TRBV11-2
d_call: TRBD1
clone_size: once
j_call: TRBJ2-2
cdr3_aa: CASSDRAAGELFF
cdr3_nt: TGTGCCAGCAGCGACAGGGCGGCCGGGGAGCTGTTTTTT

v_call: TRBV6-1
d_call: NA
clone_size: NA
j_call: TRBJ2-7
cdr3_aa: CASSEALASGAF
cdr3_nt: TGTGCCAGCAGTGAAGCGCTAGCGTCCGGGGCGTTC

v_call: TRBV4-3
d_call: NA
clone_size: NA
j_call: TRBJ1-2
cdr3_aa: CASSQEGAFSYGYTF
cdr3_nt: TGCGCCAGCAGCCAAGAGGGCGCCTTCTCCTATGGCTACACCTTC

v_call: TRBV7-9
d_call: NA
clone_size: NA
j_call: TRBJ1-4
cdr3_aa: CASSSYLQGSGEKLFF
cdr3_nt: TGTGCCAGCAGCTCCTACCTACAGGGTTCAGGTGAAAAACTGTTTTTT

v_call: TRBV9
d_call: TRBD2
clone_size: NA
j_call: TRBJ2-7
cdr3_aa: CASSVRAGRAYEQYF
cdr3_nt: TGTGCCAGCAGCGTACGGGCAGGGAGGGCCTACGAGCAGTACTTC

v_call: TRBV20-1
d_call: NA
clone_size: few
j_call: TRBJ1-2
cdr3_aa: CSAAGQHGYTF
cdr3_nt: TGCAGTGCTGCAGGGCAACATGGCTACACCTTC

v_call: TRBV25-1
d_call: NA
clone_size: NA
j_call: TRBJ1-5
cdr3_aa: CASSEYGGNQPQHF
cdr3_nt: TGTGCCAGCAGTGAATACGGGGGCAATCAGCCCCAGCATTTT

v_call: TRBV7-6
d_call: NA
clone_size: few
j_call: TRBJ2-5
cdr3_aa: CASSLGNGQQETQYF
cdr3_nt: TGTGCCAGCAGCTTAGGAAATGGCCAACAAGAGACCCAGTACTTC

v_call: TRBV29-1
d_call: NA
clone_size: NA
j_call: TRBJ2-7
cdr3_aa: CSVEDGGTYEQYF
cdr3_nt: TGCAGCGTTGAGGACGGAGGAACCTACGAGCAGTACTTC

v_call: TRBV7-2
d_call: NA
clone_size: NA
j_call: TRBJ2-7
cdr3_aa: CASSLATPSSGYEQYF
cdr3_nt: TGTGCCAGCAGCTTAGCCACCCCCTCCAGCGGCTACGAGCAGTACTTC

v_call: TRBV5-6
d_call: NA
clone_size: NA
j_call: TRBJ2-1
cdr3_aa: CASSPAGYNEQFF
cdr3_nt: TGTGCCAGCAGCCCGGCAGGGTACAATGAGCAGTTCTTC

v_call: TRBV2
d_call: TRBD1
clone_size: NA
j_call: TRBJ1-5
cdr3_aa: CASARQGNQPQHF
cdr3_nt: TGTGCCAGCGCCAGACAGGGAAATCAGCCCCAGCATTTT

v_call: TRBV6-1
d_call: NA
clone_size: NA
j_call: TRBJ1-2
cdr3_aa: CASTKMAAGDYGYTF
cdr3_nt: TGTGCCAGCACCAAGATGGCGGCAGGGGATTATGGCTACACCTTC

v_call: TRBV19
d_call: NA
clone_size: NA
j_call: TRBJ1-1
cdr3_aa: CASSPRSNTEAFF
cdr3_nt: TGTGCCAGTAGCCCCCGTTCGAACACTGAAGCTTTCTTT

v_call: TRBV14
d_call: TRBD2
clone_size: NA
j_call: TRBJ2-7
cdr3_aa: CASSRGGLNYEQYF
cdr3_nt: TGTGCCAGCAGCCGGGGGGGACTAAACTACGAGCAGTACTTC

v_call: TRBV5-1
d_call: TRBD1
clone_size: NA
j_call: TRBJ1-2
cdr3_aa: CASSLGDRVPGYTF
cdr3_nt: TGCGCCAGCAGCTTGGGGGACAGGGTACCTGGCTACACCTTC

v_call: TRBV6-5
d_call: NA
clone_size: NA
j_call: TRBJ1-1
cdr3_aa: CASSFRQMNTEAFF
cdr3_nt: TGTGCCAGCAGTTTTAGACAGATGAACACTGAAGCTTTCTTT

v_call: TRBV7-6
d_call: NA
clone_size: NA
j_call: TRBJ1-1
cdr3_aa: CASSSGLLNTEAFF
cdr3_nt: TGTGCCAGCAGCTCGGGACTGTTGAACACTGAAGCTTTCTTT

v_call: TRBV7-8
d_call: NA
clone_size: NA
j_call: TRBJ2-2
cdr3_aa: CASSLQTNTGELFF
cdr3_nt: TGTGCCAGCAGCTTACAAACGAACACCGGGGAGCTGTTTTTT

v_call: TRBV5-4
d_call: TRBD1
clone_size: NA
j_call: TRBJ1-1
cdr3_aa: CASSQDRANTEAFF
cdr3_nt: TGTGCCAGCAGCCAGGACAGGGCGAACACTGAAGCTTTCTTT

v_call: TRBV10-2
d_call: TRBD2
clone_size: NA
j_call: TRBJ2-5
cdr3_aa: CASSETGLAGEAQYF
cdr3_nt: TGCGCCAGCAGTGAGACCGGACTAGCGGGGGAGGCCCAGTACTTC

v_call: TRBV2
d_call: TRBD1
clone_size: NA
j_call: TRBJ2-1
cdr3_aa: CASRTGGRGNEQFF
cdr3_nt: TGTGCCAGCAGGACAGGGGGCCGGGGAAATGAGCAGTTCTTC

v_call: TRBV7-9
d_call: TRBD2
clone_size: NA
j_call: TRBJ2-1
cdr3_aa: CASSLGGSGGRNEQFF
cdr3_nt: TGTGCCAGCAGCTTAGGTGGTAGCGGGGGTAGGAATGAGCAGTTCTTC

v_call: TRBV6-5
d_call: NA
clone_size: NA
j_call: TRBJ2-3
cdr3_aa: CASSYSGAIKDTQYF
cdr3_nt: TGTGCCAGCAGTTACTCAGGGGCCATAAAAGATACGCAGTATTTT

v_call: TRBV7-9
d_call: NA
clone_size: NA
j_call: TRBJ1-6
cdr3_aa: CASSLASQGRDNSPLHF
cdr3_nt: TGTGCCAGCAGCTTAGCTTCCCAGGGCCGGGATAATTCACCCCTCCACTTT